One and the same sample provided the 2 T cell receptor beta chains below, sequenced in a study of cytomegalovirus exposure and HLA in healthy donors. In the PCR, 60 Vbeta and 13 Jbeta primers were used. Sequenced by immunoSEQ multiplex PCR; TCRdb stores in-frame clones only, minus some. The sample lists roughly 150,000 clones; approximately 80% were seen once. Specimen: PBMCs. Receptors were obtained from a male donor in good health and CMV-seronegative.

The CDR3: CASSLDEGEGDHNEQFF. For the CDR3, the DNA is TGTGCCAGCAGCCTCGACGAAGGGGAGGGGGACCACAATGAGCAGTTCTTC. The V gene is TRBV27, the J gene TRBJ2-1, with a weak D call TRBD2 (7 bases). Trimming removed 6 bases at V and 5 bases at J, with 23 bases between. The CDR3 sequence is 17 residues long. The V gene's germline CDR1 is MNHEY and CDR2 SMNVEV (reference sequence).

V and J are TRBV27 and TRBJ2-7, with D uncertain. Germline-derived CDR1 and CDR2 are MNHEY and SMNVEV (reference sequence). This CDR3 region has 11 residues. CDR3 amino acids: CVVSRSDEQYF. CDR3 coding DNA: TGTGTAGTGAGCAGGTCGGACGAGCAGTACTTC.